The sequence of this T cell receptor (beta chain) was determined in a study of blood T cell repertoires in COVID-19. Study as a whole: T cells, B-cell-depleted T cells, or PBMCs supplied cDNA or gDNA.

TCRdb keeps only in-frame clones here, not all; method: immunoSEQ multiplex PCR. This table holds 200,000 to 250,000 clones, about 81% found once. This TCR was sampled from a woman of 80 years or more with COVID-19, enrolled during active disease. The sequenced sample consisted of peripheral blood.

CDR3 bases: TGTGCCAGCAGCCAAGATAATCGGGGGGGGGAAAAACTGTTTTTT. Translation gives CASSQDNRGGEKLFF. The rearrangement uses TRBV4-2 and TRBJ1-4, with D perhaps TRBD1 (5 bases). V was cut by 0 bases and J by 8 bases, with 13 bases left in between. This CDR3 has 15 amino acids. Germline CDR1 reads LGHNA; CDR2 reads YNFKEQ.